The source of this TCR beta chain is a study of early T cells in non-severe SARS-CoV-2 infection. Across the whole study: From unsorted whole blood, bulk RNA was sequenced, and the chains remained unpaired.

In germline, CDR1 is LGHNA, CDR2 YNFKEQ. With 0 bases removed from V and 1 base from J, the gap between germline ends came to 16 bases. The CDR3 spans 18 residues. This clonotype was seen ten or more times. The antigen is not known. General study findings and limits: VDJdb matches were skewed toward anti-spike CD8 T cell responses.

Unique molecular identifiers were attached to individual cDNA molecules. MiXCR, applied by TCRdb to the 5' RACE reads, yields one record per CDR3 protein. The data show 48,000 or so distinct CDR3 sequences, 13% seen once. Sequenced material: whole blood. The chain combines TRBV4-2 with TRBJ1-5; TRBD1 is a possible D gene (5 bases). The clonotype originates from an adult who was a healthcare worker with PCR-confirmed SARS-CoV-2 infection or an uninfected control (not recorded which). The CDR3 DNA is TGTGCCAGCAGCCAAGATCAGAATTCAGGGAGAAGCAATCAGCCCCAGCATTTT. It translates to CASSQDQNSGRSNQPQHF.